Sequencing of this T cell receptor (beta chain) was carried out in a study of CD8 T cells in Susac syndrome. This CDR3 is 12 amino acids long. The germline V gene has CDR1 SQVTM and CDR2 ANQGSEA. The J segment lost 9 bases and the V segment lost 7 bases, leaving 11 bases of the junction unmatched. Overall study findings and caveats: Acknowledgment was made by the study that its TCR sequencing and HLA analysis involved a relatively small number of individuals.

For this clonotype: The antigen remains undetermined.

Random hexamers served to reverse transcribe roughly 0.45 to 1 ug RNA. It was immunoSEQ multiplex PCR that amplified TCR beta CDR3 across 54 Vbeta and 13 Jbeta. Each CDR3 protein gets one entry after TCRdb re-called the immunoSEQ multiplex PCR reads with MiXCR. The table includes around 200,000 distinct CDR3 sequences, approximately 94% detected once. TEMRA cells were FACS-enriched, with CD8+ and CD4+ T cells isolated negatively. Sequences were obtained from CD4+ T cells from PBMCs. The J gene is TRBJ2-5, the V gene TRBV29-1; 7 nucleotides agree with TRBD1. This clonotype was obtained from a human donor with multiple sclerosis. The CDR3 DNA is TGCAGCGCAAGACAGGGCGGTGAGGCCCAGTACTTC. This gives the protein CSARQGGEAQYF.